What follows is one T cell receptor beta chain and its context. CDR1 and CDR2 from the germline V gene are MDHEN and SYDVKM. The V and J ends lost 3 bases and 8 bases respectively, with 4 bases between them. The CDR3 loop spans 11 amino acids. The sample is drawn from a study of control samples from healthy donors and cancer patients. Assay: immunoSEQ multiplex PCR; the TCRdb copy retains only in-frame clones and omits some. The sample gives 150,000 to 200,000 clones, roughly 89% of which show up once; 1.1% to 1.5% is in the top ten. This clonotype originated in a woman aged 45-59 years in good health. The chain carries TRBV28 and TRBJ2-2, with unresolved D. The sequencing sample was made of blood. The CDR3 region is CASSLKGELFF. In DNA form, the CDR3 reads TGTGCCAGCAGTTTGAAGGGGGAGCTGTTTTTT. Full variable domain (remainder filled in from reference TRBV28 and TRBJ2-2): DVKVTQSSRYLVKRTGEKVFLECVQDMDHENMFWYRQDPGLGLRLIYFSYDVKMKEKGDIPEGYSVSREKKERFSLILESASTNQTSMYLCASSLKGELFFGEGSRLTVL.